The 32 T cell receptor beta chains listed next were all sequenced from one sample in a study of T cell responses to AZD1222 COVID-19 vaccine. Sequencing used immunoSEQ multiplex PCR; TCRdb keeps in-frame clones, though not all of them. Here the sample spans about 120,000 clones, roughly nine tenths being singletons. Sequenced here: peripheral blood, sampled on day 0 of AZD1222 vaccination. These receptors were obtained from an adult in good health.

The V gene is TRBV6-1, the J gene TRBJ2-1; D is possibly TRBD1 (5 bases). The CDR3 runs 15 residues. Trimming removed 2 bases at V and 0 bases at J, with 8 bases between. Germline V lookup: CDR1 MNHNS, CDR2 SASEGT. Here the CDR3 reads CASSESTGSYNEQFF. The DNA of the CDR3 is TGTGCCAGCAGTGAAAGTACAGGCTCCTACAATGAGCAGTTCTTC.

The chain employs TRBV12-5 and TRBJ1-4; D unclear. The CDR3 is 15 residues long. The germline V gene has CDR1 LGHNT and CDR2 FRNRAP. Trimming took 7 bases from V and 10 from J, leaving 22 bases between them. The CDR3 spells CASAGLGGLSGKLFF. The CDR3, as DNA: TGTGCTAGTGCGGGTTTAGGAGGGCTCAGTGGAAAACTGTTTTTT.

The chain is built from TRBV4-1 and TRBJ1-4, with D maybe TRBD1 (6 bases). CDR3 length equals 15 residues. Germline CDR1 and CDR2: MGHRA and YSYEKL. Trimming removed 5 bases from V and 5 bases from J, with 15 bases in between. CDR3 coding DNA: TGCGCCAGCAGCGCGAAGGGGGAGCCAAATGAAAAACTGTTTTTT. Translating gives CASSAKGEPNEKLFF.

The chain joins TRBV5-6 to TRBJ1-1; D is uncertain. This CDR3 spans 14 amino acids. From germline, CDR1 is SGHDT and CDR2 YYEEEE. The V end was cut by 0 bases, the J end by 4 bases, with 10 bases between. As DNA, the CDR3 is TGTGCCAGCAGCTTGGCTAGCTGGCGCACTGAAGCTTTCTTT. As protein: CASSLASWRTEAFF.

The chain recombines TRBV7-9 with TRBJ1-2; D perhaps matches TRBD1 (6 bases). Germline-derived CDR1 and CDR2 are SEHNR and FQNEAQ (reference sequence). V dropped 5 bases and J dropped 2 bases, with 9 bases sitting between them. The CDR3 consists of 13 residues. CDR3 amino acids: CASSRGQNYGYTF. The CDR3 DNA follows: TGTGCCAGCAGCCGTGGACAGAACTATGGCTACACCTTC.

V and J are TRBV5-1 and TRBJ1-1; TRBD1 agrees at 7 bases. Germline lookup yields CDR1 SGHRS and CDR2 YFSETQ. The ends lost 1 base at V and 6 bases at J; junction bases unmatched: 9. This CDR3 region has 15 residues. This CDR3 reads CASSLRPGGGAEAFF. The CDR3, as DNA: TGCGCCAGCAGCTTGCGCCCAGGGGGTGGGGCTGAAGCTTTCTTT.

The chain uses TRBV11-2 and TRBJ1-1; 9 nucleotides align to TRBD1. CDR3 length equals 18 residues. The V segment lost 3 bases and the J segment 5 bases; nucleotides outside the gene matches: 16. Germline loops: CDR1 SGHAT, CDR2 FQNNGV. CDR3: CASSFPFRTGAKRTEAFF. The CDR3 DNA sequence: TGTGCCAGCAGCTTCCCGTTCCGGACAGGGGCCAAGAGGACTGAAGCTTTCTTT.

The CDR3: CASTRTGGGYTF. In DNA, the CDR3 is TGTGCCAGCACCCGGACGGGAGGCGGCTACACCTTC. V usage is TRBV3-1 (or the pseudogene TRBV3-2) and J usage is TRBJ1-2; D is ambiguous. The V end was cut by 7 bases, the J end by 8 bases, with 14 bases between. The CDR3 contains 12 residues. The V gene's germline CDR1 is LGHDT and CDR2 YNNKEL (reference sequence).

This chain links TRBV5-1 with TRBJ2-2; the D is unclear. This CDR3 is 12 amino acids long. The V end was cut by 2 bases, the J end by 5 bases, with 4 bases between. Germline assignment: CDR1 SGHRS and CDR2 YFSETQ. This CDR3 reads CASSLQTGELFF. The CDR3 coding sequence is TGCGCCAGCAGCTTACAAACCGGGGAGCTGTTTTTT.

This chain links TRBV10-3 with TRBJ2-5; either TRBD1 or TRBD2 may fit D (6 bases each). The CDR3 consists of 14 residues. V was trimmed by 8 bases and J by 5 bases, leaving 18 bases between them. Looked up from germline, CDR1 is ENHRY and CDR2 is SYGVKD. This CDR3 is CAIGGDTVGETQYF. In DNA, the CDR3 is TGTGCCATCGGAGGGGACACGGTCGGTGAGACCCAGTACTTC.

The chain joins TRBV5-6 to TRBJ1-2; no definite D call. V lost 2 bases and J lost 2, with 7 bases in between. This CDR3 is 13 amino acids long. The V gene's germline CDR1 is SGHDT and CDR2 YYEEEE. Here the CDR3 reads CASSFGANYGYTF. In DNA, the CDR3 is TGTGCCAGCAGCTTTGGAGCAAACTATGGCTACACCTTC.

The chain joins TRBV7-9 to TRBJ1-2; a weak D match, TRBD1 (6 bases). Germline V gene sequence: CDR1 SEHNR, CDR2 FQNEAQ (reference sequence). This CDR3 region has 15 residues. The V and J ends lost 2 bases and 7 bases respectively, with 17 bases between them. CDR3 DNA sequence: TGTGCCAGCAGCTTATCTTACAGGGCGGATGGTGGCTACACCTTC. It codes for CASSLSYRADGGYTF.

The chain combines TRBV5-8 with TRBJ1-6, with 8 bases lining up with TRBD1. Trimming took 4 bases from V and 0 from J; bases not matched to a gene: 6. Germline V gene sequence: CDR1 SGHTS, CDR2 YDEGEE. The CDR3 is made up of 17 amino acids. The CDR3 spells CASSRRDRSSYNSPLHF. The DNA of the CDR3 is TGTGCCAGCAGCCGAAGGGACAGGAGCTCCTATAATTCACCCCTCCACTTT.

This clone was detected only a few times. CDR3 sequence reads: CASSQDREGGYQPQHF. CDR3 in DNA: TGTGCCAGCAGCCAAGATCGTGAAGGGGGGTATCAGCCCCAGCATTTT. The chain has TRBV4-2 and TRBJ1-5, with D perhaps TRBD1 (6 bases). The CDR3 is 16 amino acids. V lost 0 bases to trimming and J lost 5 bases, with 14 bases between them. The V gene's germline CDR1 is LGHNA and CDR2 YNFKEQ.

The chain combines TRBV9 with TRBJ2-3; 11 bases align to TRBD2. The junction had 4 bases not matched to a gene; V was cut back by 0 bases and J by 4 bases. CDR1 and CDR2 (germline): SGDLS, YYNGEE. This CDR3 is 16 amino acids long. CDR3 residues: CASSVETSGRADTQYF. The CDR3 nucleotides are TGTGCCAGCAGCGTAGAAACTAGCGGGAGAGCAGATACGCAGTATTTT. Full variable domain (missing parts from reference TRBV9 and TRBJ2-3): DSGVTQTPKHLITATGQRVTLRCSPRSGDLSVYWYQQSLDQGLQFLIQYYNGEERAKGNILERFSAQQFPDLHSELNLSSLELGDSALYFCASSVETSGRADTQYFGPGTRLTVL.

This clone appeared a single time. V is TRBV10-3 and J is TRBJ1-2, with 8 nucleotides matching TRBD1. From germline, CDR1 is ENHRY and CDR2 SYGVKD. Trimming cost V 3 bases and J 2 bases; bases outside gene matches: 5. This CDR3 has 15 amino acids. The DNA of the CDR3 is TGTGCCATCAGTGACGCGCAGGGGGCGAACTATGGCTACACCTTC. Translated, it gives CAISDAQGANYGYTF.

The chain links TRBV9 to TRBJ2-5, with TRBD2 matching 12 bases. Germline V gene lookup returns CDR1 SGDLS and CDR2 YYNGEE. This CDR3 spans 16 amino acids. The junction had 9 bases not matched to a gene; V was cut back by 4 bases and J by 5 bases. The CDR3 reads CASSRASGGAGETQYF. The CDR3 nucleotides are TGTGCCAGCAGCCGGGCTAGCGGGGGGGCCGGGGAGACCCAGTACTTC. The variable domain in full, with the rest retrieved from reference TRBV9 and TRBJ2-5, is DSGVTQTPKHLITATGQRVTLRCSPRSGDLSVYWYQQSLDQGLQFLIQYYNGEERAKGNILERFSAQQFPDLHSELNLSSLELGDSALYFCASSRASGGAGETQYFGPGTRLLVL.

The chain uses TRBV18 and TRBJ1-1; D is unclear. The CDR3 is 12 residues long. With 6 bases removed from V and 6 bases from J, the gap between germline ends came to 11 bases. CDR1 is KGHSH, CDR2 LQKENI, per germline. Here the CDR3 reads CASSLQVAEAFF. The CDR3 DNA sequence: TGTGCCAGCTCCCTTCAAGTCGCTGAAGCTTTCTTT.

V is TRBV18 and J is TRBJ1-5; maybe TRBD1 (6 bases). The V end lost 4 bases, the J end lost 6 bases, and 10 bases lay between the germline ends. The length of the CDR3 is 13 residues. In germline, CDR1 is KGHSH, CDR2 LQKENI. DNA of the CDR3: TGTGCCAGCTCACAGGGGGACGGTCAGCCCCAGCATTTT. As protein: CASSQGDGQPQHF.

This clone appeared a single time. The V call is TRBV30, the J call TRBJ1-5; 8 nucleotides match TRBD1. V lost 2 bases to trimming and J lost 5 bases; unmatched junction nucleotides: 2. Germline CDR1 reads GTSNPN; CDR2 reads SVGIG (reference sequence). There are 13 residues in the CDR3. The CDR3 protein is CAWSKDRDQPQHF. The CDR3 coding sequence is TGTGCCTGGAGTAAGGACAGGGATCAGCCCCAGCATTTT.

This clone occurred a few times. The rearrangement uses TRBV6-5 and TRBJ2-3, with 7 nucleotides matching TRBD1. CDR3 length: 13 amino acids. J gave up 10 bases and V 2 bases, and 6 bases lay outside the gene matches. CDR1 and CDR2 from the germline V gene are MNHEY and SVGAGI. Here the CDR3 DNA reads TGTGCCAGCAGTTACCGGGACAGAGGCGCGCAGTATTTT. This encodes CASSYRDRGAQYF.

This chain links TRBV2 with TRBJ2-3; 14 bases are shared with TRBD2. After removal of 5 bases from V and 1 base from J, the junction contained 5 bases not matched to a gene. This CDR3 has 17 residues. Germline-derived CDR1 and CDR2 are SNHLY and FYNNEI. The CDR3 sequence: CASSPRLAGGGTDTQYF. The CDR3 DNA sequence: TGTGCCAGCAGTCCTCGACTAGCGGGAGGGGGCACAGATACGCAGTATTTT.

The rearrangement links TRBV30 to TRBJ1-1, with 9 bases lining up with TRBD1. V gave up 3 bases and J gave up 5 bases; unmatched junction bases: 7. This CDR3 has 14 residues. Germline CDR1 reads GTSNPN; CDR2 reads SVGIG (reference sequence). This CDR3 is CAWRIQGAGTEAFF. The CDR3 DNA sequence: TGTGCCTGGAGGATACAGGGGGCTGGTACTGAAGCTTTCTTT.

CDR3 sequence: CASSSLGNGYTF. CDR3 nucleotide sequence: TGTGCCAGCAGCTCTTTAGGAAATGGCTACACCTTC. The chain is built from TRBV7-9 and TRBJ1-2, with D uncertain. V shed 4 bases and J shed 6 bases, with 9 bases lying between them. Per germline, CDR1 SEHNR and CDR2 FQNEAQ (reference sequence). This CDR3 spans 12 amino acids.

The chain carries TRBV5-1 and TRBJ2-5, with 7 nucleotides matching TRBD2. J gave up 5 bases and V 1 base, and 8 bases lay outside the gene matches. The CDR3 contains 15 residues. The germline V gene encodes CDR1 SGHRS and CDR2 YFSETQ. The CDR3 region is CASSLSNPGGETQYF. CDR3 bases: TGCGCCAGCAGCTTGTCTAACCCGGGAGGTGAGACCCAGTACTTC.

The J gene is TRBJ1-3, the V gene TRBV18; D uncertain. The length of the CDR3 is 15 residues. Between the trimmed V and J ends, which lost 2 bases and 0 bases, there was a span of 8 bases. CDR1 is KGHSH and CDR2 is LQKENI in the germline V gene. This CDR3 is CASSPGGYSGNTIYF. The CDR3 region has the DNA TGTGCCAGCTCACCAGGAGGGTACTCTGGAAACACCATATATTTT.

This rearrangement joins TRBV2 to TRBJ1-2; 8 bases align to TRBD1. Germline loops: CDR1 SNHLY, CDR2 FYNNEI. V was pared by 5 bases and J by 8 bases, with 7 bases of the junction left unmatched. The CDR3 is 13 residues long. This CDR3 reads CASSPTGGGGYTF. CDR3 DNA sequence: TGTGCCAGCAGTCCCACAGGGGGAGGGGGCTACACCTTC.

This chain joins TRBV9 and TRBJ2-6, with 10 positions matching TRBD1. This CDR3 contains 17 residues. Trimming at V came to 3 bases and at J to 4 bases, leaving 7 bases not matched to a gene. Per the germline V gene, CDR1 is SGDLS and CDR2 is YYNGEE. In DNA, the CDR3 is TGTGCCAGCAGCGCAGCGCGACAGGGGGCCGGGGCCAACGTCCTGACTTTC. Residues: CASSAARQGAGANVLTF.

The chain carries TRBV5-1 and TRBJ1-1; the match to TRBD1 covers 8 bases. CDR3 length equals 15 residues. In germline, CDR1 is SGHRS, CDR2 YFSETQ. V gave up 4 bases and J gave up 5 bases; unmatched junction bases: 10. This chain's CDR3 is CASSRRQGSGTEAFF. The CDR3 bases are TGCGCCAGCAGCAGACGACAGGGGTCTGGGACTGAAGCTTTCTTT.

This chain uses TRBV6-6 with TRBJ1-2, with 10 positions matching TRBD1. The CDR3 length is 16 residues. Trimming at V came to 2 bases and at J to 4 bases, leaving 7 bases not matched to a gene. CDR1 MNHNY and CDR2 SVGAGI come from the germline V gene (reference sequence). CDR3 bases: TGTGCCAGCAGTTACCCCGGGACAGGGGAGGGCTATGGCTACACCTTC. This codes for CASSYPGTGEGYGYTF.

This chain links TRBV10-2 with TRBJ1-6; 9 positions match TRBD1. The CDR3 length is 13 residues. With V trimmed by 10 bases and J by 10 bases, 8 bases remained unmatched. Germline values: CDR1 WSHSY, CDR2 SAAADI. The CDR3 DNA follows: TGCGCCACACACCGGGACAGGGACTCACCCCTCCACTTT. Protein sequence: CATHRDRDSPLHF.

CDR3 residues: CASSHELAEPTDTQYF. The CDR3 DNA sequence: TGCGCCAGCAGCCACGAATTAGCGGAACCCACAGATACGCAGTATTTT. This sequence joins TRBV4-1 and TRBJ2-3, with D possibly matching TRBD2 (6 bases). V lost 3 bases, J lost 2 bases, and 15 bases lay in between. The CDR3 has 16 residues. Per germline, CDR1 MGHRA and CDR2 YSYEKL.